One sample yielded the 15 T cell receptor beta chains listed below, sequenced in a study of blood T cell repertoires in COVID-19. Clones were sequenced by immunoSEQ multiplex PCR, and TCRdb holds only the in-frame ones, with some missing. The repertoire consists of 52,000 or so clones, with roughly nine tenths occurring once and the leading ten covering less than 4%. The sequenced sample consisted of peripheral blood. The receptors were gathered from a man aged 50 or older with acute or convalescent COVID-19.

The chain recombines TRBV27 with TRBJ2-2; 12 nucleotides align to TRBD1. This CDR3 contains 15 residues. The J segment lost 5 bases and the V segment lost 6 bases, leaving 4 bases of the junction unmatched. Germline V gene data show CDR1 as MNHEY and CDR2 as SMNVEV (reference sequence). For the CDR3, the DNA is TGTGCCAGCAGGCGGGACAGGGGGCTGACCGGGGAGCTGTTTTTT. Protein sequence: CASRRDRGLTGELFF.

The V gene is TRBV19, the J gene TRBJ2-3, with TRBD1 matching over 9 bases. The germline gives CDR1 LNHDA, CDR2 SQIVND (reference sequence). The J segment lost 0 bases and the V segment lost 8 bases, leaving 9 bases of the junction unmatched. This CDR3 is built from 16 residues. The CDR3 nucleotides read TGTGCCAGTGAGACAGGGGGTGGCGGCAGCACAGATACGCAGTATTTT. It encodes CASETGGGGSTDTQYF.

As for this clone: One end of the junction is discordant with germline, which a read error may explain. V and J are TRBV6-5 and TRBJ1-1; 8 bases agree with TRBD1. The CDR3 length is 13 residues. CDR1 and CDR2 (germline): MNHEY, SVGAGI. Here the CDR3 reads CASSDSPRGQAFF. The CDR3 DNA reads TGTGCCAGCAGTGACTCACCCAGGGGGCAGGCTTTCTTT.

V and J are TRBV15 and TRBJ2-1, with 10 bases aligning to TRBD1. The CDR3 contains 17 residues. Trimming cost V 0 bases and J 7 bases; bases outside gene matches: 9. Germline CDR1 reads LNHNV; CDR2 reads YYDKDF (reference sequence). The CDR3 sequence is CATSRDYSGQGRNEQFF. DNA for the CDR3: TGTGCCACCAGCAGAGATTATTCGGGACAGGGGAGGAATGAGCAGTTCTTC.

The chain uses TRBV15 and TRBJ1-6, with D hard to call. Germline CDR1 and CDR2: LNHNV and YYDKDF (reference sequence). The CDR3 sequence is 16 residues long. V was shortened by 6 bases and J by 0 bases, with 12 bases between the two germline ends. CDR3 sequence reads: CATRRSGSSYNSPLHF. The CDR3 DNA reads as TGTGCCACCAGGCGGTCCGGAAGCTCCTATAATTCACCCCTCCACTTT.

The chain is built from TRBV4-3 and TRBJ2-5; 10 bases align to TRBD1. CDR3 length: 16 residues. Trimming took 4 bases from V and 4 from J; bases not matched to a gene: 9. CDR1 and CDR2 from the germline V gene are LGHNA and YSLEER. CDR3 in amino acids: CASSPRQGASGETQYF. CDR3 in DNA: TGCGCCAGCAGCCCCCGACAGGGGGCAAGTGGAGAGACCCAGTACTTC.

The chain carries TRBV5-1 and TRBJ1-2; 7 positions match TRBD1. V trimming: 4 bases; J trimming: 6 bases; junction bases outside the gene matches: 6. This CDR3 is built from 13 residues. Per the germline V gene, CDR1 is SGHRS and CDR2 is YFSETQ. CDR3 sequence reads: CASSPGQSHGYTF. CDR3 in DNA: TGCGCCAGCAGCCCGGGACAGTCTCATGGCTACACCTTC.

V and J are TRBV27 and TRBJ1-3; D perhaps matches TRBD1 (5 bases). Per germline, CDR1 MNHEY and CDR2 SMNVEV (reference sequence). Trimming took 3 bases from V and 0 from J, leaving 9 bases between them. The CDR3 covers 15 residues. Here the CDR3 reads CASSFDSRSGNTIYF. The CDR3 nucleotides are TGTGCCAGCAGTTTCGACAGTCGCTCTGGAAACACCATATATTTT.

The rearrangement joins TRBV6-5 to TRBJ2-1; tentative D call: TRBD2 (5 bases). This CDR3 contains 16 residues. Deletions cut 0 bases from V and 5 bases from J, with 14 bases between. Germline V gene data show CDR1 as MNHEY and CDR2 as SVGAGI. DNA for the CDR3: TGTGCCAGCAGTTACTCCTGGAGTAGCGTCCACAATGAGCAGTTCTTC. Translation gives CASSYSWSSVHNEQFF.

J is TRBJ2-3 and V is TRBV5-6, with 8 bases fitting TRBD2. This CDR3 is 16 amino acids long. Looked up from germline, CDR1 is SGHDT and CDR2 is YYEEEE. Trimming at V came to 4 bases and at J to 0 bases, leaving 7 bases not matched to a gene. CDR3 amino acids: CASSPSRLASTDTQYF. The CDR3 coding sequence is TGTGCCAGCAGCCCTAGCCGACTAGCGAGCACAGATACGCAGTATTTT.

The rearrangement links TRBV29-1 to TRBJ2-3, with 7 bases lining up with TRBD2. Germline V gives CDR1 SQVTM, CDR2 ANQGSEA. This CDR3 comprises 17 residues. Germline trimming cut 2 bases from V and 1 base from J; bases unmatched to any gene: 12. For the CDR3, the DNA is TGCAGCGTTGAACTTGGGGGGGGAACCCTGCGCACAGATACGCAGTATTTT. The encoded protein is CSVELGGGTLRTDTQYF.

The V call is TRBV19, the J call TRBJ2-2, with a tentative D call TRBD2 (5 bases). This CDR3 has 14 residues. CDR1 is LNHDA and CDR2 is SQIVND in the germline V gene (reference sequence). V lost 1 base, J lost 7 bases, and 10 bases lay in between. CDR3 amino acids: CASSIGAGVGELFF. CDR3 nucleotide sequence: TGTGCCAGTAGTATAGGCGCCGGGGTCGGGGAGCTGTTTTTT.

V is TRBV27 and J is TRBJ2-7; a weak D match, TRBD1 (5 bases). Germline lookup yields CDR1 MNHEY and CDR2 SMNVEV (reference sequence). The CDR3 consists of 12 residues. The V end was cut by 6 bases, the J end by 2 bases, with 8 bases between. CDR3: CASRSGTYEQYF. The DNA of the CDR3 is TGTGCCAGCAGATCAGGGACCTACGAGCAGTACTTC.

The chain has TRBV15 and TRBJ2-3; 10 nucleotides line up with TRBD2. The CDR3 has 18 residues. Trimming removed 1 base from V and 1 base from J; junction bases left unmatched: 8. Germline CDR1 and CDR2: LNHNV and YYDKDF (reference sequence). CDR3 loop: CATSRVKLAGEGTDTQYF. In nucleotides, the CDR3 is TGTGCCACCAGCAGAGTAAAGCTAGCGGGAGAGGGCACAGATACGCAGTATTTT.

This chain connects TRBV11-3 to TRBJ2-1, with D maybe TRBD1 (5 bases). The length of the CDR3 is 14 residues. Germline V gene data show CDR1 as SGHNT and CDR2 as YENEEA. Between the trimmed V and J ends, which lost 0 bases and 7 bases, there was a span of 10 bases. The CDR3 DNA reads TGTGCCAGCAGCTTAGATAAGGGGCTAAATGAGCAGTTCTTC. As protein: CASSLDKGLNEQFF.